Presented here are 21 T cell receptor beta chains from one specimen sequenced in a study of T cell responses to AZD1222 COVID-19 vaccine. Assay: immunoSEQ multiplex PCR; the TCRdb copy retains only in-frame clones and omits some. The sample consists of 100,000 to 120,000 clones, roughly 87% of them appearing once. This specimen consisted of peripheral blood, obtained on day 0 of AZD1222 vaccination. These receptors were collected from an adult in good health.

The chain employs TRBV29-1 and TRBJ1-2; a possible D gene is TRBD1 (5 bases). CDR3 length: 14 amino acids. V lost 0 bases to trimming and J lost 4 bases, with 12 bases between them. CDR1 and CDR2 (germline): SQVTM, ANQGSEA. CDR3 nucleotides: TGCAGCGTTGAAGAGGGGAAGGGGCTCTATGGCTACACCTTC. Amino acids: CSVEEGKGLYGYTF.

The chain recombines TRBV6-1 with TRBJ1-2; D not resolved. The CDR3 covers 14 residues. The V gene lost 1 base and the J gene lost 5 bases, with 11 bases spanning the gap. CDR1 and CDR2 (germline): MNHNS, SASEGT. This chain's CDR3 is CASSEGRRFYGYTF. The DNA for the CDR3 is TGTGCCAGCAGTGAAGGCAGGCGGTTTTATGGCTACACCTTC.

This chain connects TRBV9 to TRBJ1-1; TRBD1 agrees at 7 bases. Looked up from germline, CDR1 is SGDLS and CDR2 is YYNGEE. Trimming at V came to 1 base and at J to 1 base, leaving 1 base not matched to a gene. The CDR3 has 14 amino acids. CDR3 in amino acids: CASSVTGENTEAFF. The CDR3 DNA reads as TGTGCCAGCAGCGTAACAGGGGAGAACACTGAAGCTTTCTTT.

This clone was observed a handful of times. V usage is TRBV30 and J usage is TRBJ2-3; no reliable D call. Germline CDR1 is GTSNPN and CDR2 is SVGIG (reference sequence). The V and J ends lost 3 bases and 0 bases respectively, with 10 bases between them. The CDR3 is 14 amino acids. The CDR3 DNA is TGTGCCTGGAGCTCCGGCCTAAGCACAGATACGCAGTATTTT. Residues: CAWSSGLSTDTQYF.

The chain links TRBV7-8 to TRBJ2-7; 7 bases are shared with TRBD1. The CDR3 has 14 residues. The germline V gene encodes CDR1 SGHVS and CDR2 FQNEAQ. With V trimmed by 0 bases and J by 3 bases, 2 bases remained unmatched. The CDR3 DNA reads TGTGCCAGCAGCTTAGCAGGGGGCGACTACGAGCAGTACTTC. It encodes CASSLAGGDYEQYF.

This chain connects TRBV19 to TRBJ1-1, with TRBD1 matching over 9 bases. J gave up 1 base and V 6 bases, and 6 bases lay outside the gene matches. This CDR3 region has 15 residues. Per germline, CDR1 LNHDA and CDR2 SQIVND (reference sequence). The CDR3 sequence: CASSPTGQGNTEAFF. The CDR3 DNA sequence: TGTGCCAGTAGCCCGACGGGACAGGGGAACACTGAAGCTTTCTTT.

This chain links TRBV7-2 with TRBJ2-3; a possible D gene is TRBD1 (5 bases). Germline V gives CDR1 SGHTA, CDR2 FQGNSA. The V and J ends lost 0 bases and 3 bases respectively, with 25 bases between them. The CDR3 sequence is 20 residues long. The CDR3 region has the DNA TGTGCCAGCAGCTTAGCAACAATGGGGCGGCTTCCACTCCGTACAGATACGCAGTATTTT. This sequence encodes CASSLATMGRLPLRTDTQYF.

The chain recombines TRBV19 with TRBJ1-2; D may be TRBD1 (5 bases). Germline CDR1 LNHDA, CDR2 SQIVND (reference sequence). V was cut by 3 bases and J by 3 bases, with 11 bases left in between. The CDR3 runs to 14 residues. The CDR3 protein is CASSIGGKDYGYTF. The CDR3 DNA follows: TGTGCCAGTAGTATCGGGGGGAAGGACTATGGCTACACCTTC. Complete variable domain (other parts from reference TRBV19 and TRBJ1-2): DGGITQSPKYLFRKEGQNVTLSCEQNLNHDAMYWYRQDPGQGLRLIYYSQIVNDFQKGDIAEGYSVSREKKESFPLTVTSAQKNPTAFYLCASSIGGKDYGYTFGSGTRLTVV.

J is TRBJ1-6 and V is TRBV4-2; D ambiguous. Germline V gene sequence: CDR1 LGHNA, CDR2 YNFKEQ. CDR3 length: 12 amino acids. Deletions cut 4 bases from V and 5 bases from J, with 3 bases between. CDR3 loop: CASSLDNSPLHF. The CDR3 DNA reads TGTGCCAGCAGCCTGGATAATTCACCCCTCCACTTT.

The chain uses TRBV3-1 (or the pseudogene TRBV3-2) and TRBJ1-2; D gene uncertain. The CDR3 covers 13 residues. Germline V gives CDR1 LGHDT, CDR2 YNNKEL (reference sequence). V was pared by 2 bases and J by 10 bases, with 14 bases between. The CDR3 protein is CASSQLSEANYTF. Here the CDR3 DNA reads TGTGCCAGCAGCCAATTGTCCGAAGCCAACTACACCTTC.

This CDR3 reads CASNDRGQNTEAFF. CDR3 in DNA: TGTGCCAGTAATGACAGGGGACAGAACACTGAAGCTTTCTTT. The chain combines TRBV19 with TRBJ1-1; 8 bases agree with TRBD1. CDR1 and CDR2 (germline): LNHDA, SQIVND (reference sequence). CDR3 length: 14 amino acids. V dropped 7 bases and J dropped 1; count of bases not matched to a gene: 5. Combining the CDR3 with reference TRBV19 and TRBJ1-1 gives the whole variable domain DGGITQSPKYLFRKEGQNVTLSCEQNLNHDAMYWYRQDPGQGLRLIYYSQIVNDFQKGDIAEGYSVSREKKESFPLTVTSAQKNPTAFYLCASNDRGQNTEAFFGQGTRLTVV.

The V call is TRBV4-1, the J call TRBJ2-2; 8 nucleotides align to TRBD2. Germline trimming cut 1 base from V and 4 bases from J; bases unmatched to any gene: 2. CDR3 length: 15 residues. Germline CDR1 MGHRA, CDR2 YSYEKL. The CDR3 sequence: CASSQGLAGTGELFF. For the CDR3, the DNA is TGCGCCAGCAGCCAAGGGCTAGCGGGCACCGGGGAGCTGTTTTTT.

CDR3 DNA sequence: TGTGCCAGTAGTATAGGGTGGAATATTAACACTGAAGCTTTCTTT. It specifies CASSIGWNINTEAFF. The chain recombines TRBV19 with TRBJ1-1; no clear D. Deletions cut 1 base from V and 2 bases from J, with 11 bases between. Germline CDR1 LNHDA, CDR2 SQIVND (reference sequence). The CDR3 spans 15 residues.

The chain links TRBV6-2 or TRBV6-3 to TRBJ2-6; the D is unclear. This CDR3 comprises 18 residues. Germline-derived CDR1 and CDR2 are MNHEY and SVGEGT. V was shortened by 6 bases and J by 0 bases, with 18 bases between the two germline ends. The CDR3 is CASSSPILATSGANVLTF. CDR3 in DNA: TGTGCCAGCAGCTCCCCGATTCTCGCAACCTCTGGGGCCAACGTCCTGACTTTC.

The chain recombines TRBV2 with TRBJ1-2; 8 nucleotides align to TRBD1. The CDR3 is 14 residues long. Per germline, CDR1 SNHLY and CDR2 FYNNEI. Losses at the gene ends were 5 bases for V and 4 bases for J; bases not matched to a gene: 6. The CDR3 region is CASSKEDRAYGYTF. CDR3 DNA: TGTGCCAGCAGTAAGGAGGACAGGGCCTATGGCTACACCTTC.

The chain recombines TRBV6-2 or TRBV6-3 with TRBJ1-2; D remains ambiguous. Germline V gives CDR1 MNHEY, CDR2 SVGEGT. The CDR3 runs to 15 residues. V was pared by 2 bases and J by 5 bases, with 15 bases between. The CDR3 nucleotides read TGTGCCAGCAGTTACGGGCCAGGCCCCCTATATGGCTACACCTTC. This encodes CASSYGPGPLYGYTF.

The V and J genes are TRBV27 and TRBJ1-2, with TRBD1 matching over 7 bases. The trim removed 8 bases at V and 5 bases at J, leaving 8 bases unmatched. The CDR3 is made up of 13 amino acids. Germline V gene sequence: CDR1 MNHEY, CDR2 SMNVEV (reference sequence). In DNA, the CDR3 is TGTGCCAGCCTCGGGGACAGAAGGTATGGCTACACCTTC. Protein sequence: CASLGDRRYGYTF.

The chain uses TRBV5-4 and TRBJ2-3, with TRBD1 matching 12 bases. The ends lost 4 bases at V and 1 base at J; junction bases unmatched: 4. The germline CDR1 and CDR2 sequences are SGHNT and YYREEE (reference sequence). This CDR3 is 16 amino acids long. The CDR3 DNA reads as TGTGCCAGCAGCCTGGGACAGGGGGCCCGCACAGATACGCAGTATTTT. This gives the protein CASSLGQGARTDTQYF.

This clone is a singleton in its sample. The CDR3 reads CAISDQGAGSNQPQHF. The CDR3 nucleotides are TGTGCCATCAGTGACCAGGGGGCCGGTAGCAATCAGCCCCAGCATTTT. V and J are TRBV10-3 and TRBJ1-5, with 8 positions matching TRBD1. CDR1 is ENHRY, CDR2 SYGVKD, per germline. The ends lost 3 bases at V and 0 bases at J; junction bases unmatched: 4. The CDR3 sequence is 16 residues long.

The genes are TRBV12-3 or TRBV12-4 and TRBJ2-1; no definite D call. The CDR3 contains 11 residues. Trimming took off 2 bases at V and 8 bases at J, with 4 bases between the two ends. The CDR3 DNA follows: TGTGCCAGCAGTTTACGGGATGAGCAGTTCTTC. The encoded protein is CASSLRDEQFF.

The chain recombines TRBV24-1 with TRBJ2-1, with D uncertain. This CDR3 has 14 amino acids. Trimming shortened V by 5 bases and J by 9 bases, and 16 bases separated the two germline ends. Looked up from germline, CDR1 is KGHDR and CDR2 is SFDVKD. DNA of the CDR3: TGTGCCACCAGTGGTTCTAGAGCAGCCAGTGAGCAGTTCTTC. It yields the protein CATSGSRAASEQFF.